These 27 T cell receptor beta chains were sequenced from one sample in a study of a mutant IDH1 vaccine in newly diagnosed glioma. Assay used: immunoSEQ multiplex PCR; TCRdb lists only in-frame clones, some missing. The table includes approximately 60,000 clones, roughly nine tenths detected once. Specified time point: week 35, safety follow-up. Every vaccine dose comprised 300 ug of mutant IDH1 20-mer peptide plus topical imiquimod. No antigen has been assigned to these receptors. The material was PBMCs, obtained from a glioma patient whose treatment included an IDH1 peptide vaccine. Receptors were obtained from a man aged 35 to 55 with glioma.

CDR3 nucleotide sequence: TGTGCCAGTCGCCCAGGACTAGCGGCCTCCCAAGAGACCCAGTACTTC. Its translation: CASRPGLAASQETQYF. The chain joins TRBV19 to TRBJ2-5; 10 bases are shared with TRBD2. Unmatched junction bases numbered 10, after V lost 8 bases and J lost 1 base. From germline, CDR1 is LNHDA and CDR2 SQIVND (reference sequence). This CDR3 comprises 16 residues.

This sequence joins TRBV19 and TRBJ2-1, with 8 bases aligning to TRBD2. Unmatched junction bases numbered 3, after V lost 2 bases and J lost 6 bases. The CDR3 is 14 residues long. Germline values: CDR1 LNHDA, CDR2 SQIVND (reference sequence). The DNA of the CDR3 is TGTGCCAGTAGTATACGACTAGCGATCAATGAGCAGTTCTTC. Translated, it gives CASSIRLAINEQFF.

This chain connects TRBV15 to TRBJ2-7; TRBD2 aligns across 7 bases. Germline CDR1 and CDR2: LNHNV and YYDKDF (reference sequence). The CDR3 is made up of 15 amino acids. With V trimmed by 0 bases and J by 3 bases, 5 bases remained unmatched. The CDR3 nucleotides are TGTGCCACCAGCAGAGAACGCGGGAGAAACTACGAGCAGTACTTC. The encoded protein is CATSRERGRNYEQYF.

The J gene is TRBJ1-3, the V gene TRBV18; D possibly corresponds to TRBD1 (5 bases). The CDR3 is made up of 16 amino acids. Germline-derived CDR1 and CDR2 are KGHSH and LQKENI. Trimming took 3 bases from V and 0 from J, leaving 12 bases between them. The CDR3 sequence is CASSPARQTSGNTIYF. The CDR3 DNA reads as TGTGCCAGCTCACCCGCTAGACAGACCTCTGGAAACACCATATATTTT.

The rearrangement joins TRBV5-5 to TRBJ2-3; D possibly matches TRBD1 or TRBD2 (5 bases each). This CDR3 comprises 17 residues. Germline V lookup: CDR1 SGHKS, CDR2 YYEKEE (reference sequence). Trimming pared 3 bases from V and 5 bases from J, leaving 22 bases between. The DNA of the CDR3 is TGTGCCAGCAGCTCGTTCGTTTTCGTGGGGACGCGAGATACGCAGTATTTT. Translating it yields CASSSFVFVGTRDTQYF.

The CDR3 reads CASSLAGSYNEQFF. DNA of the CDR3: TGTGCCAGCAGCTTAGCCGGGTCCTACAATGAGCAGTTCTTC. V is TRBV7-2 and J is TRBJ2-1, with D unresolved. Germline V lookup: CDR1 SGHTA, CDR2 FQGNSA. Trimming removed 0 bases at V and 1 base at J, with 4 bases between. This CDR3 spans 14 amino acids.

V gene TRBV18 combines with J gene TRBJ1-2, with TRBD1 matching 10 bases. The CDR3 is 15 amino acids. The junction had 4 bases not matched to a gene; V was cut back by 3 bases and J by 3 bases. Germline loops: CDR1 KGHSH, CDR2 LQKENI. CDR3 region: CASSPRTGGYYGYTF. DNA for the CDR3: TGTGCCAGCTCACCGCGGACAGGGGGTTACTATGGCTACACCTTC.

The V and J genes are TRBV6-1 and TRBJ1-1; D is uncertain. Deletions cut 1 base from V and 5 bases from J, with 5 bases between. This CDR3 has 12 amino acids. Germline loops: CDR1 MNHNS, CDR2 SASEGT. In DNA form, the CDR3 reads TGTGCCAGCAGTGAAGTGGGGACTGAAGCTTTCTTT. It codes for CASSEVGTEAFF.

The rearrangement joins TRBV4-2 to TRBJ2-2; 11 bases line up with TRBD2. Germline V gives CDR1 LGHNA, CDR2 YNFKEQ. V shed 4 bases, J shed 3 bases, and the junction held 1 base outside the gene matches. This CDR3 region has 15 residues. CDR3 region: CASSPGLADTGELFF. DNA of the CDR3: TGTGCCAGCAGCCCGGGACTAGCGGACACCGGGGAGCTGTTTTTT.

V is TRBV4-1 and J is TRBJ2-7; D is perhaps TRBD1 or TRBD2 (6 bases each). Trimming shortened V by 1 base and J by 0 bases, and 13 bases separated the two germline ends. Germline CDR1 MGHRA, CDR2 YSYEKL. The CDR3 totals 16 residues. The chain's CDR3 is CASSQGRGGPSYEQYF. In nucleotides, the CDR3 is TGCGCCAGCAGCCAAGGGAGAGGGGGGCCCTCCTACGAGCAGTACTTC.

The rearrangement uses TRBV19 and TRBJ2-1; D is perhaps TRBD1 (6 bases). Trimming took off 4 bases at V and 4 bases at J, with 8 bases between the two ends. The CDR3 has 13 residues. The germline gives CDR1 LNHDA, CDR2 SQIVND (reference sequence). The CDR3 protein is CASSNRVYNEQFF. CDR3 DNA sequence: TGTGCCAGTAGTAACAGGGTATACAATGAGCAGTTCTTC.

The chain uses TRBV20-1 and TRBJ2-7; D gene ambiguous. This CDR3 has 11 residues. Trimming removed 3 bases from V and 8 bases from J, with 11 bases in between. Germline-derived CDR1 and CDR2 are DFQATT and SNEGSKA (reference sequence). The CDR3, as DNA: TGCAGTGCTAGTGCGGCGACCCAGCAGTACTTC. It is translated as CSASAATQQYF.

The chain employs TRBV13 and TRBJ1-1; no firm D call. The V end lost 2 bases, the J end lost 6 bases, and 10 bases lay between the germline ends. The CDR3 covers 13 residues. The V gene's germline CDR1 is PRHDT and CDR2 FYEKMQ (reference sequence). CDR3 sequence (DNA): TGTGCCAGCAGCTTACCAAACCAAGCTGAAGCTTTCTTT. This sequence encodes CASSLPNQAEAFF.

V usage is TRBV7-7 and J usage is TRBJ2-5; D remains unclear. With 1 base removed from V and 0 bases from J, the gap between germline ends came to 6 bases. The CDR3 runs 14 residues. Looked up from germline, CDR1 is SSHAT and CDR2 is FNYEAQ (reference sequence). The CDR3 is CASSLGLYQETQYF. CDR3 DNA sequence: TGTGCCAGCAGCTTAGGGTTGTACCAAGAGACCCAGTACTTC.

The chain carries TRBV21-1 and TRBJ2-5; whether TRBD2, the table's D call, matches the DNA was not checked. TRBV21-1 is shown as a pseudogene. This CDR3 comprises 12 residues. Written as DNA, the CDR3 is TGTGCCAGCTACCGGGAGGGGGAGACCCAGTACTTC. This translates into CASYREGETQYF.

The genes are TRBV29-1 and TRBJ2-3; possible D gene TRBD2, 6 bases. Germline V lookup: CDR1 SQVTM, CDR2 ANQGSEA. V was clipped by 5 bases and J by 1 base, with 22 bases between them. The CDR3 sequence is 17 residues long. CDR3 loop: CSVPGAVRERGTDTQYF. CDR3 sequence (DNA): TGCAGCGTTCCAGGTGCTGTCCGGGAGAGGGGCACAGATACGCAGTATTTT.

The genes are TRBV7-2 and TRBJ1-2, with no clear D. The CDR3 is made up of 13 amino acids. From germline, CDR1 is SGHTA and CDR2 FQGNSA. Trimming left V 2 bases short and J 3 bases short, with 7 bases between. The CDR3 here is CASSLSVYYGYTF. The CDR3 DNA reads as TGTGCCAGCAGCTTATCCGTCTACTATGGCTACACCTTC.

V is TRBV15 and J is TRBJ2-3, with 9 bases identical to TRBD2. Germline V gene lookup returns CDR1 LNHNV and CDR2 YYDKDF (reference sequence). This CDR3 comprises 16 residues. The V and J ends lost 0 bases and 4 bases, in that order; junction bases with no gene match: 5. As DNA, the CDR3 is TGTGCCACCAGCAGAGATCGGGCGGGAGGGCCAGATACGCAGTATTTT. As protein: CATSRDRAGGPDTQYF.

The table lists this clone with a count of one. The chain combines TRBV6-5 with TRBJ2-2; 8 bases are shared with TRBD1. Germline lookup yields CDR1 MNHEY and CDR2 SVGAGI. The CDR3 sequence is 15 residues long. With V trimmed by 2 bases and J by 7 bases, 6 bases remained unmatched. CDR3: CASSYRQGAGGELFF. DNA of the CDR3: TGTGCCAGCAGTTACCGGCAGGGGGCAGGCGGGGAGCTGTTTTTT.

The gene calls are TRBV7-2 and TRBJ1-2, with a tentative D call TRBD1 (5 bases). Germline V CDR1 and CDR2: SGHTA, FQGNSA. This CDR3 spans 17 amino acids. The V and J ends lost 1 base and 8 bases respectively, with 23 bases between them. CDR3 protein: CASSLDPRQPYQRGYTF. The CDR3 region has the DNA TGTGCCAGCAGCTTAGACCCCCGACAGCCCTATCAAAGGGGCTACACCTTC. Variable domain in full (rest from reference TRBV7-2 and TRBJ1-2): GAGVSQSPSNKVTEKGKDVELRCDPISGHTALYWYRQSLGQGLEFLIYFQGNSAPDKSGLPSDRFSAERTGGSVSTLTIQRTQQEDSAVYLCASSLDPRQPYQRGYTFGSGTRLTVV.

This clone has a handful of counts. The rearrangement links TRBV27 to TRBJ1-2, with 7 nucleotides matching TRBD1. The CDR3 extends over 14 amino acids. V was clipped by 5 bases and J by 2 bases; unmatched bases: 5. Per germline, CDR1 MNHEY and CDR2 SMNVEV (reference sequence). This chain's CDR3 is CASSVKTGNYGYTF. The CDR3 nucleotides read TGTGCCAGCAGTGTTAAGACAGGGAACTATGGCTACACCTTC.

The genes are TRBV5-1 and TRBJ2-1, with 7 bases that match TRBD1. V lost 4 bases and J lost 0; bases outside the gene matches: 4. Per the germline V gene, CDR1 is SGHRS and CDR2 is YFSETQ. CDR3 size: 15 residues. The CDR3 sequence: CASSPGTASYNEQFF. The CDR3 DNA is TGCGCCAGCAGCCCGGGGACAGCCTCCTACAATGAGCAGTTCTTC.

The V call is TRBV2, the J call TRBJ2-6; D is possibly TRBD1 (5 bases). Trimming removed 0 bases from V and 0 bases from J, with 12 bases in between. The CDR3 is made up of 18 amino acids. CDR1 and CDR2 from the germline V gene are SNHLY and FYNNEI. The CDR3 sequence: CASSEALPRGSGANVLTF. CDR3 coding DNA: TGTGCCAGCAGTGAAGCGCTTCCTAGGGGCTCTGGGGCCAACGTCCTGACTTTC.

The chain couples TRBV19 to TRBJ1-5; D not resolved. The CDR3 runs 13 residues. Trimming took off 8 bases at V and 6 bases at J, with 14 bases between the two ends. Germline V gene lookup returns CDR1 LNHDA and CDR2 SQIVND (reference sequence). The CDR3 region is CASGRGRGQPQHF. CDR3 DNA sequence: TGTGCCAGTGGGCGTGGGCGGGGTCAGCCCCAGCATTTT.

The J gene is TRBJ2-2, the V gene TRBV7-9; 8 bases are shared with TRBD2. With V trimmed by 5 bases and J by 2 bases, 16 bases remained unmatched. The CDR3 loop spans 19 amino acids. Germline V gene sequence: CDR1 SEHNR, CDR2 FQNEAQ (reference sequence). CDR3 sequence: CASSGQNYGRALNTGELFF. CDR3 bases: TGTGCCAGCAGCGGACAGAACTACGGGAGGGCCTTAAACACCGGGGAGCTGTTTTTT.

This rearrangement joins TRBV6-6 to TRBJ2-1; D possibly uses TRBD1 or TRBD2 (5 bases each). The germline V and J ends were trimmed by 7 bases and 4 bases, with 17 bases remaining between them. In germline, CDR1 is MNHNY, CDR2 SVGAGI (reference sequence). This CDR3 contains 15 residues. The CDR3 is CASNPRGSGYNEQFF. The CDR3 region has the DNA TGTGCCAGCAACCCCCGGGGCTCTGGATACAATGAGCAGTTCTTC.

This clone was seen only once. V and J are TRBV5-1 and TRBJ1-3; D gene ambiguous. The CDR3 is made up of 14 amino acids. Between the trimmed V and J ends, which lost 4 bases and 1 base, there was a span of 9 bases. Germline V lookup: CDR1 SGHRS, CDR2 YFSETQ. CDR3 nucleotides: TGCGCCAGCAGCCCTTCCATTTCTGGAAACACCATATATTTT. Translating it yields CASSPSISGNTIYF.